The subject of this entry is one TCR beta chain. Its recognized antigen is unknown. No base quality information exists; no much larger clone differs at one position. This entry is derived from a study of T cell responses to AZD1222 COVID-19 vaccine (dated by TCRdb to about 2021). Looking at the study overall: AZD1222 recipients whose second dose came at about 4 weeks and those whose second dose came at about 12 weeks were combined into one group, since spike-specific TCR depth and breadth did not differ between the two schedules. A total of 230 or so trial participants underwent TCR sequencing, of whom 200 to 220 received two doses of AZD1222 and some 25 received two doses of the MenACWY control vaccine. Enrollment into the trials was organized by age into subgroups of 18-55, 56-69 and 70-plus years, and those subgroups contained about 150, 27 and 61 TCR-sequenced participants, respectively.

The CDR3 regions of human TCRbeta chains were analyzed by immunosequencing. Per the source publication's procedure: TCRs in the repertoires were matched against a reference library of SARS-CoV-2-specific TCRs that had been generated with the MIRA antigen-specificity platform. Breadth meant the fraction of unique TCRs that were SARS-CoV-2-associated, whereas depth meant the fraction of total T cells that were SARS-CoV-2-associated. Using the MIRA data, each spike-specific TCR was assigned both to the spike region to which the TCR was reactive and to a CD4 or CD8 class. Log10-transformed breadth and depth values were compared by one-way ANOVA with Sidak's multiple comparisons tests. Here the immuneACCESS table is served through TCRdb, limited to in-frame sequences with V and J called. Missing clones are a known gap in these copies; in checked studies unresolved V genes cover under half, and the rest lacks a known reason. That table is the source of V, J and clone size, and D and trimming were worked out from the DNA. The sample records 240,000 or so clones, more than 85% of which are singletons. In total, the top ten clones hold less than 0.6% of the sample.

Findings and caveats that apply to the study as a whole: The 56-69-year group was small, and its depth increase did not reach significance, likely because of low power. After two AZD1222 doses, both the breadth and the depth of spike-specific TCRs were significantly higher than at day 0 and than in MenACWY recipients. Epitopes outside the regions mutated in the B.1.351 and B.1.1.7 variants were reportedly recognized by nearly half of the unique spike-specific TCRs. Most participants were white British and females outnumbered males, and the authors suggested that clonal diversity may have been underestimated. Because no samples from the day 14 peak response were available, repertoires could be characterized only after the peak T cell response. Vaccine-associated CD4 TCRs spanned the whole spike protein, with dominant responses in regions 160-218 and 743-854. Conclusions about previously exposed vaccinees are limited because only six or seven AZD1222 recipients were SARS-CoV-2 seropositive at baseline.

The sample's time point label, decoded: baseline before first vaccination. Vaccinee samples came from UK trials COV001 and COV002, including a single-blind randomized controlled phase 2/3 trial of AZD1222 (ChAdOx1 nCoV-19) in healthy adults. For TCRbeta chain sequencing, PBMC samples from trial participants were taken at day 0 and at day 28 after the second dose. The sequence derives from an adult in good health. This specimen was peripheral blood, taken on day 0 of AZD1222 vaccination.

At the DNA level, the sequence is TGTGCCAGCAGCCAAGAAGGGCGAGGGCAGTACTTC. The resulting protein is CASSQEGRGQYF. The chain uses TRBV3-1 (or the pseudogene TRBV3-2) and TRBJ2-4; TRBD2 could be the D gene, as 5 bases match. The junction carries 10 bases between V and J, which are trimmed by 0 bases and 13 bases respectively. There are 12 amino acids in the CDR3, from cysteine to phenylalanine inclusive. The kept DNA is CDR3 alone, 36 bases in frame from the first base. CDR1 and CDR2 (LGHDT, YNNKEL) derive from the germline V gene (reference sequence).